Presented here are 14 T cell receptor beta chains from one specimen sequenced in a study of T cell responses to AZD1222 COVID-19 vaccine. TCRdb's copy holds only in-frame clones and misses some; the assay was immunoSEQ multiplex PCR. The sample comprises some 85,000 clones, roughly 87% of which are singletons, and under 25% rests with the top ten. The sequenced sample was peripheral blood, obtained on day 0 of AZD1222 vaccination. These receptors came from an adult in good health.

The chain couples TRBV7-9 to TRBJ2-1; TRBD2 matches at 7 bases. The CDR3 sequence is 17 residues long. V shed 5 bases and J 4 bases; nucleotides not matched to a gene: 14. The germline V gene encodes CDR1 SEHNR and CDR2 FQNEAQ (reference sequence). CDR3: CASSLTGGEGRYNEQFF. The DNA for the CDR3 is TGTGCCAGCAGCCTTACAGGAGGGGAGGGAAGGTACAATGAGCAGTTCTTC.

This clone came up a few times. DNA for the CDR3: TGTGCCAGCAGCTTATTCGGGACAGGGGGATCGTTACTGTTTTTT. The encoded protein is CASSLFGTGGSLLFF. This chain uses TRBV7-9 with TRBJ1-4; TRBD1 matches at 11 bases. Per the germline V gene, CDR1 is SEHNR and CDR2 is FQNEAQ (reference sequence). The V segment lost 2 bases and the J segment 13 bases; nucleotides outside the gene matches: 9. The CDR3 covers 15 residues.

This clone was counted once. The V gene is TRBV19, the J gene TRBJ1-2; tentatively, D is TRBD1 (6 bases). The CDR3 has 13 amino acids. The germline V gene encodes CDR1 LNHDA and CDR2 SQIVND (reference sequence). V was trimmed by 4 bases and J by 7 bases, leaving 13 bases between them. This CDR3 reads CASSTGTLGGYTF. CDR3 bases: TGTGCCAGTAGTACCGGGACATTAGGTGGCTACACCTTC.

This chain uses TRBV5-1 with TRBJ2-3, with 10 bases that match TRBD2. With V trimmed by 0 bases and J by 6 bases, 7 bases remained unmatched. The CDR3 is made up of 16 amino acids. In germline, CDR1 is SGHRS, CDR2 YFSETQ. CDR3 loop: CASSLGASGSGDTQYF. The CDR3 bases are TGCGCCAGCAGCTTGGGGGCTAGCGGGAGTGGTGATACGCAGTATTTT.

The V and J genes are TRBV7-8 and TRBJ2-3; the D is unclear. This CDR3 contains 11 residues. Per the germline V gene, CDR1 is SGHVS and CDR2 is FQNEAQ. V was cut by 11 bases and J by 5 bases, with 11 bases left in between. DNA of the CDR3: TGTGCCCAGACGTTAGGAGATACGCAGTATTTT. It is translated as CAQTLGDTQYF.

V is TRBV7-8 and J is TRBJ1-2; TRBD1 is a possible D gene (6 bases). Looked up from germline, CDR1 is SGHVS and CDR2 is FQNEAQ. There are 14 residues in the CDR3. V was pared by 1 base and J by 2 bases, with 8 bases between. The CDR3 bases are TGTGCCAGCAGCTTAGGGCAGGGGAACTATGGCTACACCTTC. Translation gives CASSLGQGNYGYTF. The complete variable domain, with remaining parts taken from reference TRBV7-8 and TRBJ1-2, reads GAGVSQSPRYKVAKRGQDVALRCDPISGHVSLFWYQQALGQGPEFLTYFQNEAQLDKSGLPSDRFFAERPEGSVSTLKIQRTQQEDSAVYLCASSLGQGNYGYTFGSGTRLTVV.

The chain carries TRBV6-5 and TRBJ1-2; possible D gene TRBD1, 5 bases. Germline V lookup: CDR1 MNHEY, CDR2 SVGAGI. V lost 5 bases to trimming and J lost 1 base, with 14 bases between them. The CDR3 totals 15 residues. The CDR3 coding sequence is TGTGCCAGCAGTCCCACCGTTGGGGGTAACTATGGCTACACCTTC. Residues: CASSPTVGGNYGYTF.

This clone was observed a few times. The J gene is TRBJ2-7, the V gene TRBV7-9; D tentatively fits TRBD1 or TRBD2 (5 bases each). CDR1 SEHNR and CDR2 FQNEAQ come from the germline V gene (reference sequence). Trimming cost V 6 bases and J 5 bases, with 20 bases left between them. The CDR3 contains 15 residues. The CDR3 nucleotides read TGTGCCAGCAGTCCGACTGGGACGGAGCCGGACGAGCAGTACTTC. Protein product: CASSPTGTEPDEQYF.

The chain couples TRBV4-3 to TRBJ2-1, with a possible D match to TRBD2 (5 bases). V lost 1 base, J lost 0 bases, and 19 bases lay in between. Germline-derived CDR1 and CDR2 are LGHNA and YSLEER. The length of the CDR3 is 19 residues. The CDR3 DNA sequence: TGCGCCAGCAGCCAAGGAATGAACTCGGGGTCGAGCTCCTACAATGAGCAGTTCTTC. Its translation: CASSQGMNSGSSSYNEQFF.

The V call is TRBV11-2, the J call TRBJ2-7, with 7 bases aligning to TRBD1. The germline CDR1 and CDR2 sequences are SGHAT and FQNNGV. J gave up 6 bases and V 4 bases, and 6 bases lay outside the gene matches. The CDR3 spans 13 residues. CDR3 in amino acids: CASSSGQVGEQYF. The CDR3 DNA sequence: TGTGCCAGCAGCTCAGGACAGGTGGGCGAGCAGTACTTC.

V is TRBV5-1 and J is TRBJ2-5; no firm D call. V lost 6 bases and J lost 0, with 3 bases in between. In germline, CDR1 is SGHRS, CDR2 YFSETQ. This CDR3 has 11 residues. This chain's CDR3 is CASKNQETQYF. For the CDR3, the DNA is TGCGCCAGCAAAAACCAAGAGACCCAGTACTTC. Looking up the rest from reference TRBV5-1 and TRBJ2-5 gives the full variable domain: KAGVTQTPRYLIKTRGQQVTLSCSPISGHRSVSWYQQTPGQGLQFLFEYFSETQRNKGNFPGRFSGRQFSNSRSEMNVSTLELGDSALYLCASKNQETQYFGPGTRLLVL.

The chain uses TRBV7-3 and TRBJ1-1; D is unresolved. CDR1 and CDR2 (germline): SGHTA, FQGTGA. V was shortened by 5 bases and J by 4 bases, with 11 bases between the two germline ends. This CDR3 comprises 13 residues. CDR3 nucleotides: TGTGCCAGCAGCGGGCAGTACGGCACTGAAGCTTTCTTT. As protein: CASSGQYGTEAFF.

The V gene is TRBV7-3, the J gene TRBJ1-5; D is perhaps TRBD1 (5 bases). From germline, CDR1 is SGHTA and CDR2 FQGTGA. Trimming took off 5 bases at V and 5 bases at J, with 25 bases between the two ends. The CDR3 extends over 18 amino acids. CDR3 region: CASSSRLPGPRGDQPQHF. In DNA form, the CDR3 reads TGTGCCAGCAGCAGCCGGTTACCGGGACCGCGGGGGGATCAGCCCCAGCATTTT.

This chain joins TRBV29-1 and TRBJ2-5; D remains ambiguous. The CDR3 has 12 residues. V was clipped by 4 bases and J by 2 bases, with 8 bases between them. The germline V gene has CDR1 SQVTM and CDR2 ANQGSEA. CDR3 sequence: CSVVGLQETQYF. CDR3 DNA sequence: TGCAGCGTTGTCGGGCTACAAGAGACCCAGTACTTC.